This TCR beta chain was recorded in a study of identical twins. General study points: With abundant cord blood beta clonotypes, insertions were fewer; memory repertoires showed no such pattern.

Concerning this clonotype: Its antigen is still unknown.

Healthy Caucasians made up all donors. The CDR3 consists of 15 residues. The V and J ends lost 7 bases and 5 bases respectively, with 19 bases between them. The V gene's germline CDR1 is LNHDA and CDR2 SQIVND (reference sequence). TCRdb redid the calling of the 5' RACE reads with MiXCR, one entry per CDR3 protein. This sample carries about 240,000 distinct CDR3 sequences, over 9.5% of them seen once, and the ten largest clones take 9% to 10%. The receptor was isolated from a man aged 50 to 60 in good health. The sample taken for sequencing was memory T cells sorted from blood. The rearrangement joins TRBV19 to TRBJ2-3; possible D gene TRBD2, 5 bases. This CDR3 is CASNHGVGERDTQYF. The CDR3 nucleotides are TGTGCCAGTAACCACGGCGTTGGGGAGAGAGATACGCAGTATTTT. Supplemented by reference TRBV19 and TRBJ2-3, the full variable domain reads DGGITQSPKYLFRKEGQNVTLSCEQNLNHDAMYWYRQDPGQGLRLIYYSQIVNDFQKGDIAEGYSVSREKKESFPLTVTSAQKNPTAFYLCASNHGVGERDTQYFGPGTRLTVL.